This TCR beta chain was sequenced in a study of blood T cell repertoires in COVID-19. Study-wide background: PBMCs, B-cell-depleted T cells, or T cells provided the cDNA or gDNA that made up the material.

Trimming took off 6 bases at V and 3 bases at J, with 22 bases between the two ends. Germline-derived CDR1 and CDR2 are SNHLY and FYNNEI. The CDR3 runs 17 residues. Authors' data handling: For nucleated cells, counts were estimated from reference gene primer amplification. Profiled with immunoSEQ multiplex PCR; TCRdb holds only in-frame clones, not every one. V and J calls and clone size are those listed in that table; D and trimming were worked out from the DNA. The sample shows 300,000 to 400,000 clones, around 89% of them seen only once. The chain uses TRBV2 and TRBJ2-3, with TRBD1 as a possible D gene (7 bases). This receptor was taken from a woman aged 45-60 years with active or convalescent COVID-19. Sequenced: peripheral blood. The CDR3 nucleotides read TGTGCCAGCAGAGTCGGCGGGGCGGGACAGAGAACAGATACGCAGTATTTT. Its translation is CASRVGGAGQRTDTQYF.